The T cell receptor beta chain described here comes from a study of T cells in Graves' hyperthyroidism and ophthalmopathy. About the research overall: The blood sample was taken at first diagnosis, before treatment began.

Uncontrolled infection, other autoimmune disease, pregnancy and lactation each barred patients from inclusion. Based on clinical symptoms, serum thyroxine and TRAb, thyroid ultrasound and orbital computed tomography, diagnoses were reached. Concerning this clonotype: One end of the junction does not line up with germline, which may come from a read error.

RNA transcripts gave rise to amplified TCR beta CDR3 regions. A set of HTBI primers served as the primers for a first-round RT-PCR of the TCR CDR3. MiXCR, run by TCRdb on the multiplex PCR reads, gives a single entry per CDR3 protein. The sample yields roughly 520,000 distinct CDR3 sequences, roughly 25% seen once. CDR1 is MNHGY and CDR2 is SAAAGT in the germline V gene. This CDR3 region has 14 residues. Sequencing was carried out using blood. This TCR was sampled from a woman in her thirties with Graves' ophthalmopathy. V gene TRBV6-8 combines with J gene TRBJ2-7, with no clear D. This CDR3 reads CASSYGVRTYDQYF. The CDR3 nucleotides read TGTGCCAGCAGTTATGGGGTCAGGACCTACGACCAGTACTTC.